The next 4 T cell receptor beta chains were all read from a single sample in a study of response to subunit inactivated influenza vaccine. TCRdb re-called the RT-PCR reads with MiXCR, one entry per CDR3 protein. The table shows over 800,000 distinct CDR3 sequences, with around 21% occurring only once. This specimen was PBMCs from blood, taken around 5 days after vaccination. The source is a man in his fifties who received an inactivated influenza vaccine.

This sequence joins TRBV21-1 and TRBJ2-5; the listed D gene, TRBD2, was not tested against the DNA. TRBV21-1 is deemed a pseudogene. This CDR3 region has 15 residues. The CDR3 spells CARGTSGSPQETQYF. In DNA form, the CDR3 reads TGTGCCAGGGGGACTAGCGGGAGCCCCCAAGAGACCCAGTACTTC.

The genes are TRBV14 and TRBJ2-7; D is possibly TRBD1 (6 bases). This CDR3 comprises 15 residues. CDR1 SGHDN and CDR2 FVKESK come from the germline V gene. V was trimmed by 4 bases and J by 4 bases, leaving 17 bases between them. The chain's CDR3 is CASSPVRTAGYEQYF. The CDR3 DNA reads as TGTGCCAGCAGCCCGGTGAGGACAGCCGGGTACGAGCAGTACTTC.

The chain has TRBV12-3 or TRBV12-4 and TRBJ2-2; TRBD2 is a possible D gene (7 bases). The germline V and J ends were trimmed by 3 bases and 4 bases, with 12 bases remaining between them. The length of the CDR3 is 15 residues. CDR3 sequence reads: CASSLGGRITGELFF. For the CDR3, the DNA is TGTGCCAGCAGTTTGGGGGGGCGAATCACCGGGGAGCTGTTTTTT.

This clonotype came up many times. The chain recombines TRBV20-1 with TRBJ1-5; TRBD1 aligns across 11 bases. CDR1 is DFQATT and CDR2 is SNEGSKA in the germline V gene (reference sequence). CDR3 length equals 15 residues. V shed 6 bases, J shed 2 bases, and the junction held 6 bases outside the gene matches. CDR3 nucleotide sequence: TGCAGTGCAGGGACAGGGGGGAGAGGCAATCAGCCCCAGCATTTT. Amino acids: CSAGTGGRGNQPQHF.